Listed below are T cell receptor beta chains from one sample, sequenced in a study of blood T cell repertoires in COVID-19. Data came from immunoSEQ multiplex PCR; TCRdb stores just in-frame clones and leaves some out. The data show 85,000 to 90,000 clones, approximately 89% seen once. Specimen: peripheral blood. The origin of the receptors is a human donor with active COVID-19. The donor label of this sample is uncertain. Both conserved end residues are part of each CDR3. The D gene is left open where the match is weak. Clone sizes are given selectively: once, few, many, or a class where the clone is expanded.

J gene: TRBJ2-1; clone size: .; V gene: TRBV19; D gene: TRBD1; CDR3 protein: CASSIGGGSLRGQFF; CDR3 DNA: TGTGCCAGTAGTATAGGAGGGGGCTCTCTAAGAGGGCAGTTCTTC
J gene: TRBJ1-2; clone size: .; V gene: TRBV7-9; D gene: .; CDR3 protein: CASSFAGINYGYTF; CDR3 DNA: TGTGCCAGCAGCTTTGCAGGGATTAACTATGGCTACACCTTC
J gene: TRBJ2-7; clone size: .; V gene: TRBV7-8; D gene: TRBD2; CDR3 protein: CASSSRATSGGREQYF; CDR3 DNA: TGTGCCAGCAGCTCTAGGGCGACTAGCGGGGGGAGGGAGCAGTACTTC
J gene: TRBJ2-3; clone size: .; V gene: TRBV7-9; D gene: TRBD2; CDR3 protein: CASIPGASGGSNTQYF; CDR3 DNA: TGTGCCAGCATCCCCGGTGCTAGCGGGGGGTCAAATACGCAGTATTTT
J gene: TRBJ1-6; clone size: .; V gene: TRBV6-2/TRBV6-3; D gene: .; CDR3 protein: CASSTGIPPLHF; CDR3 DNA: TGTGCCAGCAGTACAGGGATCCCACCCCTCCACTTT
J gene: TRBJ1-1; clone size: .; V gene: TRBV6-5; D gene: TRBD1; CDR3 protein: CASSSTGGDTEAFF; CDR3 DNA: TGTGCCAGCAGTTCTACAGGGGGCGACACTGAAGCTTTCTTT
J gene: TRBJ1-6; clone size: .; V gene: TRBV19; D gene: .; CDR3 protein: CASRRGSYNSPLHF; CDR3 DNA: TGTGCCAGTCGGAGAGGCTCCTATAATTCACCCCTCCACTTT
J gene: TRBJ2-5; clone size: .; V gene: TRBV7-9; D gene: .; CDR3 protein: CASSLVRGGQETQYF; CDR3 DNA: TGTGCCAGCAGCTTAGTCAGGGGTGGCCAAGAGACCCAGTACTTC
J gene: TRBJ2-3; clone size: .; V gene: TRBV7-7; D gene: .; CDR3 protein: CASSLQASTDTQYF; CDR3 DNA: TGTGCTAGCAGCTTACAGGCCAGCACAGATACGCAGTATTTT
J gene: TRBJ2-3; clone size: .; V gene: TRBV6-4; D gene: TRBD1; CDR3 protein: CASSEGGQGTDTQYF; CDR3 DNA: TGTGCCAGCAGTGAAGGTGGACAGGGCACAGATACGCAGTATTTT
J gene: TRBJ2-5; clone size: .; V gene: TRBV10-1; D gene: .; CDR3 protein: CASSEASTEETQYF; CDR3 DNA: TGCGCCAGCAGTGAGGCTAGTACGGAGGAGACCCAGTACTTC
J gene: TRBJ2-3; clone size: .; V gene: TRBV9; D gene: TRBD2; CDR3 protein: CASSALTSGLFTDTQYF; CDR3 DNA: TGTGCCAGCAGCGCTCTGACTAGCGGGCTGTTCACAGATACGCAGTATTTT
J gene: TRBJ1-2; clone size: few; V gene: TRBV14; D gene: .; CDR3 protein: CASSQDTGYGYTF; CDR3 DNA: TGTGCCAGCAGCCAAGATACTGGCTATGGCTACACCTTC
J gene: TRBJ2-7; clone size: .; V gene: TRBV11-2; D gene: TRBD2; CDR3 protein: CASSFSGGSSYEQYF; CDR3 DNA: TGTGCCAGCAGCTTTAGCGGGGGGTCCTCCTACGAGCAGTACTTC
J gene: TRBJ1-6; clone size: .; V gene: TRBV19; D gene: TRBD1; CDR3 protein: CASRNGQGADSPLHF; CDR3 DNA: TGTGCCAGTAGGAATGGACAGGGGGCCGATTCACCCCTCCACTTT
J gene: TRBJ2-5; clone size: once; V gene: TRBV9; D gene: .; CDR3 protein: CASSVGAGLATQYF; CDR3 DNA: TGTGCCAGCAGCGTAGGGGCAGGGTTGGCGACCCAGTACTTC
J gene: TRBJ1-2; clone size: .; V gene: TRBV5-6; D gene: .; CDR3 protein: CASSQTRAGGYTF; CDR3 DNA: TGTGCCAGCAGCCAGACCAGGGCAGGCGGCTACACCTTC
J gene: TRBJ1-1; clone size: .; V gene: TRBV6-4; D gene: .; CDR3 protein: CASSDSVRTVNTEAFF; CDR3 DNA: TGTGCCAGCAGTGACTCCGTTCGGACAGTGAACACTGAAGCTTTCTTT
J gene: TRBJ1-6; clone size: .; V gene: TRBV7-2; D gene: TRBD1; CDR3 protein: CASSAAGTGVYNSPLHF; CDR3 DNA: TGTGCCAGCAGCGCAGCCGGGACAGGGGTTTATAATTCACCCCTCCACTTT
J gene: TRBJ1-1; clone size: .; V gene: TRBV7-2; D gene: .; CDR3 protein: CASRGEGGSTEAFF; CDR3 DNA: TGTGCCAGCAGGGGGGAGGGCGGGAGCACTGAAGCTTTCTTT
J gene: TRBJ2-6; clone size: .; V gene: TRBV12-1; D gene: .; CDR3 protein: CASSFGQGGNVLTF; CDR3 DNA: TGTGCCAGCAGCTTTGGACAGGGAGGCAACGTCCTGACTTTC
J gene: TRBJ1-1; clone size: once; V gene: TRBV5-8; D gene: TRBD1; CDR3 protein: CASSLLGQGAFTEAFF; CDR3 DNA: TGTGCCAGCAGCTTGTTGGGACAGGGGGCATTCACTGAAGCTTTCTTT
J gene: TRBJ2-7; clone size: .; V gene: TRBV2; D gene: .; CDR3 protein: CASSLTTVSYEQYF; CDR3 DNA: TGTGCCAGCAGTCTAACGACAGTCTCCTACGAGCAGTACTTC
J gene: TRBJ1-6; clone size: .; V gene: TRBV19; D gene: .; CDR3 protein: CASSIVGSHSPLHF; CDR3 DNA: TGTGCCAGTAGTATAGTGGGGAGCCATTCACCCCTCCACTTT
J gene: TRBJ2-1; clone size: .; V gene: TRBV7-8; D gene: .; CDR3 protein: CASSPNGPGNNEQFF; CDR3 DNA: TGTGCCAGCAGTCCCAATGGGCCGGGGAACAATGAGCAGTTCTTC
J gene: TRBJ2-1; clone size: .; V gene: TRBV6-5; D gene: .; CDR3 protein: CASTKSYNEQFF; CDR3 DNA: TGTGCCAGCACCAAATCCTACAATGAGCAGTTCTTC
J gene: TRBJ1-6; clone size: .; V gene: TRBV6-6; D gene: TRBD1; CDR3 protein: CASSNRDRGHSSPLHF; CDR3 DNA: TGTGCCAGCAGTAACCGGGACAGGGGGCATAGCTCACCCCTCCACTTT
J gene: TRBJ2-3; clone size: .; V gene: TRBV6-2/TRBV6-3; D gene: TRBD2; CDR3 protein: CASSYSLAGGAAADTQYF; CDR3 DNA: TGTGCCAGCAGTTACTCACTAGCGGGGGGGGCGGCTGCAGATACGCAGTATTTT
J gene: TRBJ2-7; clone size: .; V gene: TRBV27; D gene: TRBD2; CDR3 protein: CASSNQGRGLAGVLYEQYF; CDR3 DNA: TGTGCCAGCAGCAACCAGGGGAGAGGGCTAGCGGGGGTCCTCTACGAGCAGTACTTC
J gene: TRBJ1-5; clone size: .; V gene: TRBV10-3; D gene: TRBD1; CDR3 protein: CAISDGTGISGNQPQHF; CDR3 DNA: TGTGCCATCAGTGACGGGACAGGAATTAGCGGGAATCAGCCCCAGCATTTT
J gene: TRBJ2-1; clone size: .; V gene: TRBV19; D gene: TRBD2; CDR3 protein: CASSVHSGGAWNEQFF; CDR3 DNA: TGTGCCAGTAGTGTTCATAGCGGGGGGGCATGGAATGAGCAGTTCTTC
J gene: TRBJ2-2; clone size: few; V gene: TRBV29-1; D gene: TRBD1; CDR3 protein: CSVVVGQGELFF; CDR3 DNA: TGCAGCGTCGTTGTGGGACAGGGGGAGCTGTTTTTT
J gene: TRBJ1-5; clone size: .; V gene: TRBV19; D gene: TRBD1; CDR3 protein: CATQMDRGNDQPQHF; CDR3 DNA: TGTGCCACCCAAATGGACAGGGGTAATGATCAGCCCCAGCATTTT
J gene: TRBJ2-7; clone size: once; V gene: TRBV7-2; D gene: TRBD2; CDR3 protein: CASSSRTSGGWDEQYF; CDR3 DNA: TGTGCCAGCAGTTCCAGGACTAGCGGGGGGTGGGACGAGCAGTACTTC
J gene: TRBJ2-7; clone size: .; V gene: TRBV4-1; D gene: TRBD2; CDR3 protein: CASSQRRASGGSSYEQYF; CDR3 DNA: TGCGCCAGCAGCCAGCGACGGGCTAGCGGGGGGAGCTCCTACGAGCAGTACTTC
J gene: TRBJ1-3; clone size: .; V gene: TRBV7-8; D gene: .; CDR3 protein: CASSLARPLGGDTIYF; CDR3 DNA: TGTGCCAGCAGCTTAGCGCGACCCCTAGGCGGGGACACCATATATTTT
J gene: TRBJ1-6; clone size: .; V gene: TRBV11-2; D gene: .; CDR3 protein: CASSLDSAPLHF; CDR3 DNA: TGTGCCAGCAGCCTGGACAGTGCACCCCTCCACTTT
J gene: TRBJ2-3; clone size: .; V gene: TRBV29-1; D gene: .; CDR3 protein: CSAGRGTTDTQYF; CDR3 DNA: TGCAGCGCGGGGAGGGGGACCACAGATACGCAGTATTTT
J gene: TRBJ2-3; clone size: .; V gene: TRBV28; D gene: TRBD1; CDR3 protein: CASPPGQGRGTDTQYF; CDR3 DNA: TGTGCCAGCCCCCCCGGACAGGGGAGGGGCACAGATACGCAGTATTTT
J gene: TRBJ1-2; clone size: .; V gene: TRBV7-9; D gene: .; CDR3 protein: CASSLVGSNYGYTF; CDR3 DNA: TGTGCCAGCAGCTTAGTTGGCTCTAACTATGGCTACACCTTC
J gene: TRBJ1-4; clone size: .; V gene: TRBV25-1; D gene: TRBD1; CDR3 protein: CASSWDSPTNEKLFF; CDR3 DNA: TGTGCCAGCAGTTGGGACAGCCCAACTAATGAAAAACTGTTTTTT
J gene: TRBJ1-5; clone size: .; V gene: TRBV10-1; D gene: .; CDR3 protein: CASRHSFNQPQHF; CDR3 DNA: TGCGCCAGCAGACACAGCTTCAATCAGCCCCAGCATTTT
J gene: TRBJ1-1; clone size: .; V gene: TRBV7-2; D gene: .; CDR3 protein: CASSQGHTEAFF; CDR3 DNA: TGTGCCAGCAGCCAGGGTCACACTGAAGCTTTCTTT
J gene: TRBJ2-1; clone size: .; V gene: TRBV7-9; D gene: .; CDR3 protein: CASSVGGPGGNEQFF; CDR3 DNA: TGTGCCAGCAGCGTAGGGGGGCCGGGAGGCAATGAGCAGTTCTTC
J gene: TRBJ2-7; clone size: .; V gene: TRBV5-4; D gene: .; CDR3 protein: CASSLDSPYEQYF; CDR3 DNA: TGTGCCAGCAGCTTGGACAGTCCCTACGAGCAGTACTTC
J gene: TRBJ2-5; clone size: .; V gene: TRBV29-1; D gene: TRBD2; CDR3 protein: CSAGTSGGAGTQYF; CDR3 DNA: TGCAGCGCCGGGACTAGCGGGGGGGCCGGGACCCAGTACTTC
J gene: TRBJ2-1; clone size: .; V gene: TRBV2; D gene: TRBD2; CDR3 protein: CASSGGLLMSYNEQFF; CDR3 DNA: TGTGCCAGCAGTGGGGGACTACTTATGAGCTACAATGAGCAGTTCTTC
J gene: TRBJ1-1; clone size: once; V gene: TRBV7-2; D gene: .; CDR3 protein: CASSAYRDTSTTLAEAFF; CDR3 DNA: TGTGCCAGCAGCGCCTACCGGGACACCAGTACCACGCTCGCTGAAGCTTTCTTT
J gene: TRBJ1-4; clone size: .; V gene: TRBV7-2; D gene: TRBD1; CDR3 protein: CASSLAGTGAGEKLFF; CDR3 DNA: TGTGCCAGCAGCTTAGCGGGGACAGGGGCGGGTGAAAAACTGTTTTTT
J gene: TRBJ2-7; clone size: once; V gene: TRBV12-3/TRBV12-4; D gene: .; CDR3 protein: CASLNTGNEQYF; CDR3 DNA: TGTGCCAGCCTAAACACAGGGAACGAGCAGTACTTC
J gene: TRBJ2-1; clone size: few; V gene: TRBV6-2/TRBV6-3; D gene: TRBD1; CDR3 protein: CASSYDRDNEQFF; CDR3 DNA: TGTGCCAGCAGCTATGACAGGGACAATGAGCAGTTCTTC
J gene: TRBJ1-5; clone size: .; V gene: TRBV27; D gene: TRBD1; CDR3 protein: CASSPLGQGALNQPQHF; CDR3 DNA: TGTGCCAGCAGTCCCCTCGGACAGGGGGCCCTCAATCAGCCCCAGCATTTT
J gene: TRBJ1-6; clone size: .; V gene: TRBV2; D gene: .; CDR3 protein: CASSPSAASSYNSPLHF; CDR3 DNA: TGTGCCAGCAGCCCCTCCGCGGCCAGCTCCTATAATTCACCCCTCCACTTT
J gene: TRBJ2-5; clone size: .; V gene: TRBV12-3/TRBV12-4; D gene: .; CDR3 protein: CANSFRHGEAQYF; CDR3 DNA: TGTGCCAACAGTTTCAGGCACGGGGAGGCCCAGTACTTC
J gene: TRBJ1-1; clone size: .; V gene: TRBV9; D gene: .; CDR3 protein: CASSVGAAEEAFF; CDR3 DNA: TGTGCCAGCAGCGTGGGGGCCGCGGAGGAAGCTTTCTTT
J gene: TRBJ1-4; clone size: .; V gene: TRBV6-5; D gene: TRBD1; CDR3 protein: CASSSTGANEKLFF; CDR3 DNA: TGTGCCAGCAGTTCGACAGGGGCTAATGAAAAACTGTTTTTT
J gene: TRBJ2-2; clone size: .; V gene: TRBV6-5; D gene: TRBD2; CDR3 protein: CASSYSLAGGGGELFF; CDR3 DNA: TGTGCCAGCAGTTACAGTCTAGCGGGGGGCGGCGGGGAGCTGTTTTTT
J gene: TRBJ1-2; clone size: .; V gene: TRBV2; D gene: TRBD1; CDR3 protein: CASSSLWEGTGRSYGYTF; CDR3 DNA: TGTGCCAGCAGCTCTCTCTGGGAGGGGACAGGGCGCAGCTATGGCTACACCTTC